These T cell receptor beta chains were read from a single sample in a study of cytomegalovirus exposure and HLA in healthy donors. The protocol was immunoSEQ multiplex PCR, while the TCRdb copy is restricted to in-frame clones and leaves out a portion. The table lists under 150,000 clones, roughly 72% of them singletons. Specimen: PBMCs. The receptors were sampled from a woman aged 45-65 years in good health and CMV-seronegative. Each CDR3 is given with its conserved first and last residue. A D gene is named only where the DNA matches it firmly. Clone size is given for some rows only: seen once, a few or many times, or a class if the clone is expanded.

CDR3: CASSPPLAGGGAYEQYF
DNA: TGCGCCAGCAGCCCACCACTAGCGGGAGGCGGCGCCTACGAGCAGTACTTC
V: TRBV5-1
D: TRBD2
J: TRBJ2-7
size: .

CDR3: CSVDVFPKITGRVTFF
DNA: TGCAGCGTTGACGTTTTCCCCAAAATCACAGGGAGGGTGACTTTCTTT
V: TRBV29-1
D: .
J: TRBJ1-1
size: .

CDR3: CASSLDGRFADTQYF
DNA: TGTGCCAGCAGCTTAGACGGGAGGTTTGCAGATACGCAGTATTTT
V: TRBV7-2
D: TRBD2
J: TRBJ2-3
size: once

CDR3: CASSFWGAYEQYF
DNA: TGTGCCAGCAGTTTTTGGGGGGCCTACGAGCAGTACTTC
V: TRBV28
D: .
J: TRBJ2-7
size: once

CDR3: CASSKQGRSSYEQYF
DNA: TGTGCCAGTAGCAAACAGGGGAGGAGCTCCTACGAGCAGTACTTC
V: TRBV19
D: .
J: TRBJ2-7
size: .

CDR3: CASRWTFSGSGSYEQYF
DNA: TGTGCCAGTAGATGGACCTTTAGCGGGAGCGGATCCTACGAGCAGTACTTC
V: TRBV19
D: TRBD2
J: TRBJ2-7
size: .

CDR3: CASTMTGDEAFF
DNA: TGCGCCAGCACCATGACAGGGGATGAAGCTTTCTTT
V: TRBV10-2
D: TRBD1
J: TRBJ1-1
size: .

CDR3: CASSRQGEGGYTF
DNA: TGTGCCAGCAGCCGACAGGGGGAAGGTGGCTACACCTTC
V: TRBV14
D: TRBD1
J: TRBJ1-2
size: .

CDR3: CASSQGETDGYTF
DNA: TGTGCCAGCAGCCAAGGCGAGACAGATGGCTACACCTTC
V: TRBV4-2
D: .
J: TRBJ1-2
size: .

CDR3: CASSLTGFGNQPQHF
DNA: TGTGCCAGCAGTTTAACGGGGTTCGGGAATCAGCCCCAGCATTTT
V: TRBV27
D: .
J: TRBJ1-5
size: few

CDR3: CASRFLGTGQDKTQYF
DNA: TGTGCCAGCAGGTTCCTCGGGACAGGACAAGACAAGACCCAGTACTTC
V: TRBV7-9
D: TRBD1
J: TRBJ2-5
size: once

CDR3: CASSVSGDNEQFF
DNA: TGTGCCAGCAGCGTTAGCGGTGACAATGAGCAGTTCTTC
V: TRBV5-4
D: .
J: TRBJ2-1
size: .

CDR3: CAWRDSLHAGLFF
DNA: TGTGCCTGGAGGGATAGCCTTCACGCGGGACTGTTTTTT
V: TRBV30
D: .
J: TRBJ1-4
size: .

CDR3: CASSWGRLAGGDEQFF
DNA: TGTGCCAGCAGCTGGGGCCGACTAGCGGGAGGGGATGAGCAGTTCTTC
V: TRBV5-4
D: TRBD2
J: TRBJ2-1
size: .

CDR3: CATSRVTGSTDTQYF
DNA: TGTGCCACCAGCAGAGTAACAGGGTCCACAGATACGCAGTATTTT
V: TRBV15
D: .
J: TRBJ2-3
size: .

CDR3: CASSSGGEKLFF
DNA: TGTGCCAGCAGTTCGGGGGGAGAAAAACTGTTTTTT
V: TRBV28
D: .
J: TRBJ1-4
size: .

CDR3: CASSQDFRDSPLHF
DNA: TGCGCCAGCAGCCAAGATTTTCGTGATTCACCCCTCCACTTT
V: TRBV4-3
D: .
J: TRBJ1-6
size: .

CDR3: CASTKDRAAFRAGELFF
DNA: TGTGCCAGTACCAAAGACAGAGCAGCCTTCAGGGCCGGGGAGCTGTTTTTT
V: TRBV19
D: .
J: TRBJ2-2
size: .

CDR3: CASSSTNDGNTIYF
DNA: TGTGCCAGCAGTTCCACTAATGATGGAAACACCATATATTTT
V: TRBV6-1
D: .
J: TRBJ1-3
size: once

CDR3: CAWSPGVSSRNTIYF
DNA: TGTGCCTGGAGTCCAGGGGTCAGCTCTAGAAACACCATATATTTT
V: TRBV30
D: .
J: TRBJ1-3
size: .

CDR3: CASTIGTGNLQPQHF
DNA: TGTGCCAGCACTATCGGGACAGGGAACCTTCAGCCCCAGCATTTT
V: TRBV28
D: TRBD1
J: TRBJ1-5
size: .

CDR3: CASSPPGQGNYGYTF
DNA: TGTGCCAGCAGTCCTCCCGGACAGGGGAACTATGGCTACACCTTC
V: TRBV28
D: TRBD1
J: TRBJ1-2
size: .

CDR3: CSVALQETQYF
DNA: TGCAGCGTTGCCTTACAAGAGACCCAGTACTTC
V: TRBV29-1
D: .
J: TRBJ2-5
size: .

CDR3: CASNRPGTSGQETQYF
DNA: TGTGCCAGCAACCGCCCCGGAACTAGCGGACAAGAGACCCAGTACTTC
V: TRBV6-6
D: TRBD2
J: TRBJ2-5
size: .

CDR3: CAGRGASLTQKLFF
DNA: TGTGCCGGGAGGGGGGCCTCCCTCACCCAAAAACTGTTTTTT
V: TRBV30
D: .
J: TRBJ1-4
size: .

CDR3: CASSLLTGSVNTEAFF
DNA: TGCGCCAGCAGCCTGCTGACAGGGTCGGTGAACACTGAAGCTTTCTTT
V: TRBV5-1
D: TRBD1
J: TRBJ1-1
size: .

CDR3: CASSIQGPRREQYF
DNA: TGCGCCAGCAGCATACAGGGCCCCCGACGGGAGCAGTACTTC
V: TRBV5-1
D: .
J: TRBJ2-7
size: .